This T cell receptor beta chain was recorded in a study of breast tumors, draining lymph nodes, adjacent tissues. Turning to this clonotype: What it recognizes is unknown.

TCRdb re-called the multiplex PCR reads through MiXCR, storing one row per CDR3 protein. The profile covers some 66,000 distinct CDR3 sequences, with 57% appearing a single time and roughly a fifth taken by the ten largest. Study-level findings and limits: Data fit most tumor T cells coming from lymph node, expanding in tumor. The lymph node origin of tumor T cells was framed as consistent with a hypothesis, not demonstrated. Compared with basal-like, luminal-like tumors shared significantly more repertoire with nontumor tissue.

Germline trimming cut 4 bases from V and 8 bases from J; bases unmatched to any gene: 10. The CDR3 sequence is 15 residues long. From germline, CDR1 is SGHKS and CDR2 YYEKEE (reference sequence). The chain recombines TRBV5-5 with TRBJ2-3, with TRBD1 matching 10 bases. What was sequenced was breast tumor tissue. The clonotype comes from a female donor with breast cancer. Some clones in this sample may be carry-over from other donors' samples. The CDR3 loop reads CASSPMGTGVLTQYF. DNA of the CDR3: TGTGCCAGCAGCCCCATGGGGACAGGGGTTCTTACGCAGTATTTT.